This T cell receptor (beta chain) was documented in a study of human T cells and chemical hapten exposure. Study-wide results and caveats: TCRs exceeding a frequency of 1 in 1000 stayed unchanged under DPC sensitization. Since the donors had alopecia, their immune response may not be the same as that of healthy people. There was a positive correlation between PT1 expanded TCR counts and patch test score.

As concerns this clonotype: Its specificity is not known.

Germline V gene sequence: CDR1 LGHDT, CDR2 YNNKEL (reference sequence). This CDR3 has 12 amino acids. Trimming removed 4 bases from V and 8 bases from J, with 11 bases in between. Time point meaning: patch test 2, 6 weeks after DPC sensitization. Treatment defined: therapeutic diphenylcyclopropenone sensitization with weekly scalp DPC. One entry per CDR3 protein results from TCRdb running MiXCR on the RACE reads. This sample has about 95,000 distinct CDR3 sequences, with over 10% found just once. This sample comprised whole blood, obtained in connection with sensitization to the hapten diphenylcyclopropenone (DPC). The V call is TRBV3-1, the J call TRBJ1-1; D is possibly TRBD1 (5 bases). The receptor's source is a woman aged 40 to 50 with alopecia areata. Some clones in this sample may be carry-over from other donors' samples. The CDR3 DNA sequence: TGTGCCAGCAGCCCCCTGGGGGGAGAAGCTTTCTTT. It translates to CASSPLGGEAFF.